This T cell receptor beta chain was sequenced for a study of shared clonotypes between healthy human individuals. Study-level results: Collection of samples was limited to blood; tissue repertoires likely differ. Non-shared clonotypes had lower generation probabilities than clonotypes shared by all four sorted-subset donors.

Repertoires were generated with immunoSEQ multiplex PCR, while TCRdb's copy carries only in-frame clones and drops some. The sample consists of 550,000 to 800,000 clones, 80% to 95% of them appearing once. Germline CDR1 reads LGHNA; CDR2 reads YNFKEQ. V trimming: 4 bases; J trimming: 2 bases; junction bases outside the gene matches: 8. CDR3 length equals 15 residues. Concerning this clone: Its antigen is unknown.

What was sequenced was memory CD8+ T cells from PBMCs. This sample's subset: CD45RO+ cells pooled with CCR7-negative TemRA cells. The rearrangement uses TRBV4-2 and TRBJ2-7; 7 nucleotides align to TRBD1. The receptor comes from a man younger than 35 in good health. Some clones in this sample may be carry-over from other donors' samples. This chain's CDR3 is CASSLAGTAPYEQYF. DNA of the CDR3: TGTGCCAGCAGCCTAGCCGGGACAGCCCCCTACGAGCAGTACTTC.